The T cell receptor (beta chain) under discussion was sequenced for a study of identical twins. Template switching (which added a universal primer site) was used, and cDNA carried unique molecular identifiers. Using its own MiXCR run on the 5' RACE reads, TCRdb lists one record per CDR3 protein. The data contain about 390,000 distinct CDR3 sequences, roughly 9% of them singletons. A word on this clonotype: Its antigen is as yet unknown.

Study-wide results and caveats: Memory repertoires lacked the insertion deficit that abundant cord blood beta clonotypes showed. Potential partial confounding of zero-insertion analyses by invariant MAIT and iNKT cells was noted.

Healthy Caucasian donors formed the entire cohort. Trimming cost V 5 bases and J 9 bases; bases outside gene matches: 12. This CDR3 contains 17 residues. Germline CDR1 reads SGHVS; CDR2 reads FQNEAQ. The source is a woman in her fifties or sixties in good health. Material for sequencing was naive T cells sorted from blood. The V gene is TRBV7-8, the J gene TRBJ2-1; 14 bases map to TRBD2. This CDR3 reads CASSPKRRLAGGGEQFF. For the CDR3, the DNA is TGTGCCAGCAGCCCTAAACGCCGACTAGCGGGAGGGGGTGAGCAGTTCTTC. The whole variable domain, remainder taken from reference TRBV7-8 and TRBJ2-1, is GAGVSQSPRYKVAKRGQDVALRCDPISGHVSLFWYQQALGQGPEFLTYFQNEAQLDKSGLPSDRFFAERPEGSVSTLKIQRTQQEDSAVYLCASSPKRRLAGGGEQFFGPGTRLTVL.